The 14 T cell receptor beta chains reported below all come from one sample, sequenced in a study of T cell changes during pregnancy in multiple sclerosis. Clones were sequenced by immunoSEQ multiplex PCR, and TCRdb holds only the in-frame ones, with some missing. The table has 45,000 to 60,000 clones, just over 90% seen once. Specimen: peripheral blood, collected in the second trimester of pregnancy. Receptors were obtained from a female donor with multiple sclerosis, enrolled in a pregnancy study.

V gene TRBV28 combines with J gene TRBJ1-2; weak D call: TRBD1 (6 bases). CDR3 length: 15 residues. V was shortened by 3 bases and J by 3 bases, with 14 bases between the two germline ends. CDR1 and CDR2 from the germline V gene are MDHEN and SYDVKM. The CDR3 sequence is CASSFRTRGYYGYTF. DNA for the CDR3: TGTGCCAGCAGTTTCCGGACCAGGGGTTACTATGGCTACACCTTC.

The chain couples TRBV10-3 to TRBJ2-7; 14 positions agree with TRBD2. Germline V gene sequence: CDR1 ENHRY, CDR2 SYGVKD. The J segment lost 3 bases and the V segment lost 8 bases, leaving 15 bases of the junction unmatched. The CDR3 loop spans 18 amino acids. The CDR3 reads CAIARTGPGLAGVYEQYF. The DNA for the CDR3 is TGTGCCATCGCCCGGACAGGGCCGGGACTAGCGGGAGTCTACGAGCAGTACTTC.

The V gene is TRBV7-2, the J gene TRBJ2-1; D remains unclear. The V gene's germline CDR1 is SGHTA and CDR2 FQGNSA. Trimming took off 1 base at V and 0 bases at J, with 7 bases between the two ends. This CDR3 has 15 amino acids. CDR3 region: CASSLDASSYNEQFF. CDR3 bases: TGTGCCAGCAGCTTAGACGCGAGCTCCTACAATGAGCAGTTCTTC.

This chain connects TRBV5-1 to TRBJ2-1, with 7 bases aligning to TRBD1. CDR3 length equals 19 residues. The junction had 16 bases not matched to a gene; V was cut back by 1 base and J by 3 bases. Per germline, CDR1 SGHRS and CDR2 YFSETQ. The chain's CDR3 is CASSLNPPDPDRFYNEQFF. The CDR3, as DNA: TGCGCCAGCAGCTTGAACCCGCCAGACCCGGACAGGTTCTACAATGAGCAGTTCTTC.

This chain links TRBV7-9 with TRBJ1-1; TRBD1 is a possible D gene (5 bases). V was pared by 8 bases and J by 7 bases, with 14 bases between. This CDR3 contains 12 residues. Looked up from germline, CDR1 is SEHNR and CDR2 is FQNEAQ (reference sequence). CDR3 DNA: TGTGCCAGCGGGCAGGGAAATAATGAAGCTTTCTTT. Protein sequence: CASGQGNNEAFF.

CDR3 protein: CASSDSALAVTYNEQFF. In DNA form, the CDR3 reads TGTGCCAGCAGTGACTCAGCACTAGCAGTAACCTACAATGAGCAGTTCTTC. The V gene is TRBV6-4, the J gene TRBJ2-1; a possible D gene is TRBD2 (6 bases). The CDR3 consists of 17 residues. CDR1 MRHNA and CDR2 SNTAGT come from the germline V gene. Deletions cut 0 bases from V and 2 bases from J, with 14 bases between.

This clone was picked up one time. The gene calls are TRBV5-1 and TRBJ2-5; D call uncertain. Trimming removed 0 bases from V and 5 bases from J, with 11 bases in between. The CDR3 is made up of 14 amino acids. Germline CDR1 reads SGHRS; CDR2 reads YFSETQ. CDR3: CASSLGRHLETQYF. Here the CDR3 DNA reads TGCGCCAGCAGCTTGGGCAGACATCTCGAGACCCAGTACTTC.

This rearrangement joins TRBV28 to TRBJ2-7, with TRBD1 matching 10 bases. Unmatched junction bases numbered 1, after V lost 4 bases and J lost 1 base. This CDR3 spans 14 amino acids. The germline gives CDR1 MDHEN, CDR2 SYDVKM. The chain's CDR3 is CASSWDRGSYEQYF. The CDR3 region has the DNA TGTGCCAGCAGTTGGGACAGGGGATCCTACGAGCAGTACTTC. Filled out from reference TRBV28 and TRBJ2-7, the complete variable domain reads DVKVTQSSRYLVKRTGEKVFLECVQDMDHENMFWYRQDPGLGLRLIYFSYDVKMKEKGDIPEGYSVSREKKERFSLILESASTNQTSMYLCASSWDRGSYEQYFGPGTRLTVT.

The chain is built from TRBV7-8 and TRBJ2-5, with 8 bases aligning to TRBD2. The CDR3 has 17 residues. Unmatched junction bases numbered 11, after V lost 5 bases and J lost 0 bases. The V gene's germline CDR1 is SGHVS and CDR2 FQNEAQ. The CDR3 here is CASSRLGVAGYQETQYF. CDR3 bases: TGTGCCAGCAGCCGCCTGGGCGTAGCGGGGTACCAAGAGACCCAGTACTTC.

The chain recombines TRBV7-2 with TRBJ1-3, with D maybe TRBD1 (6 bases). CDR3 length: 14 amino acids. Germline CDR1 SGHTA, CDR2 FQGNSA. V was cut by 4 bases and J by 2 bases, with 9 bases left in between. This CDR3 reads CASSSTGTGNTIYF. The CDR3 coding sequence is TGTGCCAGCAGCTCAACAGGGACTGGAAACACCATATATTTT.

The CDR3 region has the DNA TGCGCCAGCAGCCAGTTCGGTCAGTACTTC. Amino acid sequence: CASSQFGQYF. The chain employs TRBV4-1 and TRBJ2-7; D unclear. Germline V gene data show CDR1 as MGHRA and CDR2 as YSYEKL. V was pared by 3 bases and J by 10 bases, with 7 bases between. CDR3 length equals 10 residues.

This chain joins TRBV7-2 and TRBJ2-1; 9 nucleotides match TRBD2. Germline V gives CDR1 SGHTA, CDR2 FQGNSA. V lost 1 base and J lost 3; bases outside the gene matches: 10. The CDR3 runs to 18 residues. The CDR3: CASSLVAGLAELYNEQFF. In nucleotides, the CDR3 is TGTGCCAGCAGCTTAGTGGCGGGACTAGCAGAACTCTACAATGAGCAGTTCTTC.

The rearrangement joins TRBV6-4 to TRBJ2-1; D is perhaps TRBD1 (6 bases). V lost 3 bases to trimming and J lost 7 bases, with 13 bases between them. The CDR3 spans 14 residues. Germline V gene data show CDR1 as MRHNA and CDR2 as SNTAGT. CDR3 residues: CASSEDVTGNEQFF. The CDR3 DNA is TGTGCCAGCAGTGAGGATGTAACAGGGAATGAGCAGTTCTTC.

The chain couples TRBV9 to TRBJ2-7, with 8 bases fitting TRBD2. Germline CDR1 reads SGDLS; CDR2 reads YYNGEE. The V gene end was trimmed by 0 bases and the J gene end by 5 bases; junction bases not matched to a gene: 7. CDR3 length: 15 amino acids. For the CDR3, the DNA is TGTGCCAGCAGCGTAGGGCCAGCGGGAGCGGACGAGCAGTACTTC. Protein product: CASSVGPAGADEQYF.